This T cell receptor beta chain was retrieved from a study of PD-1 blockade in classical Hodgkin lymphoma. General study points: The authors excluded patients who started nivolumab under 1 year after ASCT.

Repertoires were generated with immunoSEQ multiplex PCR, while TCRdb's copy carries only in-frame clones and drops some. The table records about 41,000 clones, roughly 69% of them present only once. Germline-derived CDR1 and CDR2 are SGDLS and YYNGEE. Germline trimming cut 4 bases from V and 3 bases from J; bases unmatched to any gene: 6. The CDR3 length is 14 residues. Sample time point: cycle 4 day 1 (C4D1), after six to seven weeks of nivolumab. Autologous stem cell transplantation was followed by relapse in every patient, and brentuximab vedotin exposure varied. Best response was recorded as complete response, partial response or progressive disease. A note on this clone: No antigen is known for it.

The chain is built from TRBV9 and TRBJ1-2; 7 nucleotides align to TRBD1. The source is a human donor with classical Hodgkin lymphoma. The source material was peripheral blood mononuclear cells (PBMCs), sampled before the fourth cycle of nivolumab. The CDR3 loop is CASSPRQGDYGYTF. CDR3 coding DNA: TGTGCCAGCAGCCCTAGACAGGGCGACTATGGCTACACCTTC.